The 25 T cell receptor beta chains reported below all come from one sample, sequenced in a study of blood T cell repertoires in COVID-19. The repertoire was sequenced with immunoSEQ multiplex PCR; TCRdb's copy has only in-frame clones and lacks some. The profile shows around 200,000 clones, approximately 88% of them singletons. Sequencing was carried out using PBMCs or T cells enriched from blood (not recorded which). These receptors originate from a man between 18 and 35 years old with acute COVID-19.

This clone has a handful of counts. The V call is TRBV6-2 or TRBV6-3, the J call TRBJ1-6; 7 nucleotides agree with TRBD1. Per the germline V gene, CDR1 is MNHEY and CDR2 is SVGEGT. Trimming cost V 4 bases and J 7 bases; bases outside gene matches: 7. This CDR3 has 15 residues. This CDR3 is CASSLQGPANSPLHF. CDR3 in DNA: TGTGCCAGCAGTTTACAGGGGCCCGCGAATTCACCCCTCCACTTT.

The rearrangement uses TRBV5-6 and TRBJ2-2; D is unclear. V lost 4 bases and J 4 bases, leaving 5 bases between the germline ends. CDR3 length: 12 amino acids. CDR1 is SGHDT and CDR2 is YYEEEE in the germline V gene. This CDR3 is CASSPVTGELFF. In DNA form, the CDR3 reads TGTGCCAGCAGCCCGGTCACCGGGGAGCTGTTTTTT.

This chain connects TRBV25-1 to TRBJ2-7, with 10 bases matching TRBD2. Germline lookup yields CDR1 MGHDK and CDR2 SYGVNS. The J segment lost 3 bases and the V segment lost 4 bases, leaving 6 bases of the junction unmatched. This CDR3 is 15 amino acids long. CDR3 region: CASSATGLARYEQYF. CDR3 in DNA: TGTGCCAGCAGTGCCACGGGACTAGCGCGCTACGAGCAGTACTTC.

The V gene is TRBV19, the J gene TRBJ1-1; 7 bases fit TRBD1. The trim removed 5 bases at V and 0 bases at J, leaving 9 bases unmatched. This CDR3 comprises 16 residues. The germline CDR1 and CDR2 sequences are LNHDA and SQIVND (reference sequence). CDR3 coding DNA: TGTGCCAGTAGTTCAATCGACGGGACAGTGAACACTGAAGCTTTCTTT. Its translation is CASSSIDGTVNTEAFF.

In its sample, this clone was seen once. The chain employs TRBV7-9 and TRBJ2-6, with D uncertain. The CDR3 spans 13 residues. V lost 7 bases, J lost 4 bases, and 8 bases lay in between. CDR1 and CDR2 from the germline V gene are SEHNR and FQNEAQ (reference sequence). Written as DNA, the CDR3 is TGTGCCAGCACCTCCGAGGGGGCCAACGTCCTGACTTTC. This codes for CASTSEGANVLTF.

This chain's CDR3 is CASSLVEDTEAFF. DNA for the CDR3: TGTGCCAGCAGCTTAGTAGAAGACACTGAAGCTTTCTTT. The V call is TRBV7-2, the J call TRBJ1-1; D ambiguous. V was shortened by 1 base and J by 3 bases, with 6 bases between the two germline ends. Germline V gives CDR1 SGHTA, CDR2 FQGNSA. The CDR3 spans 13 residues.

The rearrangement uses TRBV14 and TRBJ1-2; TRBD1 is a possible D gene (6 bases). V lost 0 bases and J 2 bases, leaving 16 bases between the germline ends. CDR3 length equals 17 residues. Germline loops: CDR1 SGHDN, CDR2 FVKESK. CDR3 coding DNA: TGTGCCAGCAGCCAAGATTATGGGACATTGGCCAACTATGGCTACACCTTC. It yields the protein CASSQDYGTLANYGYTF.

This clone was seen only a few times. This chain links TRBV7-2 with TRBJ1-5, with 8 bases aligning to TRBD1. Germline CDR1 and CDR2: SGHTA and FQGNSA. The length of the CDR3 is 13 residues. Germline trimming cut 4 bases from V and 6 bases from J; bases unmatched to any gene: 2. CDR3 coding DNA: TGTGCCAGCAGCTACGGGACAGGTCAGCCCCAGCATTTT. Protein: CASSYGTGQPQHF.

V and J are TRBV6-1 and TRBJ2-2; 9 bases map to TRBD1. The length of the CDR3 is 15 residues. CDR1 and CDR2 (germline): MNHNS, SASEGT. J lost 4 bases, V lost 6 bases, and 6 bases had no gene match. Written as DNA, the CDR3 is TGTGCCAGCAGCGGCGACAGGGGGATCACCGGGGAGCTGTTTTTT. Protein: CASSGDRGITGELFF.

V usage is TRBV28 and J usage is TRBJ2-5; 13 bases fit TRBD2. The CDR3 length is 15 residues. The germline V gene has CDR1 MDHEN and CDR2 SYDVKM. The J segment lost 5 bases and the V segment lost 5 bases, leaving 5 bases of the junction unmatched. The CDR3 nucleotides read TGTGCCAGCAGTACACTAGCGGGAGGGTCCGAGACCCAGTACTTC. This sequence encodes CASSTLAGGSETQYF.

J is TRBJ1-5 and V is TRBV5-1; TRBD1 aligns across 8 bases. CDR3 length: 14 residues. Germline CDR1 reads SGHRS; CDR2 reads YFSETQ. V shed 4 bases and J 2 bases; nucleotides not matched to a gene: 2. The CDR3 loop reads CASSADRGNQPQHF. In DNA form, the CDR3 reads TGCGCCAGCAGCGCGGACAGGGGCAATCAGCCCCAGCATTTT. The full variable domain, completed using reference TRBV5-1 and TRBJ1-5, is KAGVTQTPRYLIKTRGQQVTLSCSPISGHRSVSWYQQTPGQGLQFLFEYFSETQRNKGNFPGRFSGRQFSNSRSEMNVSTLELGDSALYLCASSADRGNQPQHFGDGTRLSIL.

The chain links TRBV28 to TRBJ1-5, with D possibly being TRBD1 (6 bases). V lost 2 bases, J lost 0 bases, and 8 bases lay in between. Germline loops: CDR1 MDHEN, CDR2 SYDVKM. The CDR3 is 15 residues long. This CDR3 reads CASSLEGGSNQPQHF. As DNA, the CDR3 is TGTGCCAGCAGTTTAGAAGGGGGTAGCAATCAGCCCCAGCATTTT.

The CDR3 reads CSVEEGTGNEQYF. The CDR3 DNA is TGCAGCGTTGAAGAGGGTACAGGGAACGAGCAGTACTTC. The rearrangement uses TRBV29-1 and TRBJ2-7; TRBD1 might be the D (6 bases). The V end was cut by 0 bases, the J end by 5 bases, with 11 bases between. Germline V gene data show CDR1 as SQVTM and CDR2 as ANQGSEA. The CDR3 loop spans 13 amino acids.

CDR3 in amino acids: CASSLYPGQGGINSNQPQHF. The CDR3 DNA is TGTGCCAGCAGCTTGTACCCAGGACAGGGGGGAATCAATAGCAATCAGCCCCAGCATTTT. V usage is TRBV5-8 and J usage is TRBJ1-5; 10 bases are a match to TRBD1. The CDR3 sequence is 20 residues long. V gave up 1 base and J gave up 0 bases; unmatched junction bases: 13. Looked up from germline, CDR1 is SGHTS and CDR2 is YDEGEE.

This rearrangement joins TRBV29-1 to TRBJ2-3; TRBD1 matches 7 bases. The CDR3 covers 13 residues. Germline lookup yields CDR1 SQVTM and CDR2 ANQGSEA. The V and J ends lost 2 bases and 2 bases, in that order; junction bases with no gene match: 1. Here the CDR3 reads CSVERGHTDTQYF. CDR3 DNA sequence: TGCAGCGTTGAAAGGGGGCACACAGATACGCAGTATTTT.

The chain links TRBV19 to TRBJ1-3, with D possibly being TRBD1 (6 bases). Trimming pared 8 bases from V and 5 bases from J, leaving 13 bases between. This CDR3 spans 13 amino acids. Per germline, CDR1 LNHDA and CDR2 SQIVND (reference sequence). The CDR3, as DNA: TGTGCCAGTTCTGACAGGACCAGAAACACCATATATTTT. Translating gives CASSDRTRNTIYF. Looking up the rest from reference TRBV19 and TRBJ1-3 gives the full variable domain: DGGITQSPKYLFRKEGQNVTLSCEQNLNHDAMYWYRQDPGQGLRLIYYSQIVNDFQKGDIAEGYSVSREKKESFPLTVTSAQKNPTAFYLCASSDRTRNTIYFGEGSWLTVV.

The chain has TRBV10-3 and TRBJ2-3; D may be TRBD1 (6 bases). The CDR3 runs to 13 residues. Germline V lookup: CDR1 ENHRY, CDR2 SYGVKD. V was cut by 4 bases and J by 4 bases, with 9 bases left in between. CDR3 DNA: TGTGCCATCAGTGGAGCAGGGGCAGATACGCAGTATTTT. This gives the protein CAISGAGADTQYF.

The CDR3 is CASSLNGQANTEAFF. Written as DNA, the CDR3 is TGTGCCAGTAGCCTAAACGGACAGGCGAACACTGAAGCTTTCTTT. The chain links TRBV19 to TRBJ1-1, with 7 bases lining up with TRBD1. The CDR3 extends over 15 amino acids. The V gene's germline CDR1 is LNHDA and CDR2 SQIVND (reference sequence). V trimming: 6 bases; J trimming: 1 base; junction bases outside the gene matches: 8.

This chain's CDR3 is CASSKDEGGQGRSSGNTIYF. In DNA, the CDR3 is TGTGCCAGCAGCAAAGATGAGGGGGGACAGGGGCGATCCTCTGGAAACACCATATATTTT. The chain is built from TRBV21-1 and TRBJ1-3; the table's TRBD1 call for D was not verified on the DNA. TRBV21-1 is tagged as a pseudogene. This CDR3 comprises 20 residues.

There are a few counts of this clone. As DNA, the CDR3 is TGTGCCTGGAGTGATCAGGATAACTATGGCTACACCTTC. It encodes CAWSDQDNYGYTF. The chain uses TRBV30 and TRBJ1-2; D is undetermined. Trimming cost V 1 base and J 1 base, with 7 bases left between them. CDR1 and CDR2 (germline): GTSNPN, SVGIG (reference sequence). The CDR3 loop spans 13 amino acids.

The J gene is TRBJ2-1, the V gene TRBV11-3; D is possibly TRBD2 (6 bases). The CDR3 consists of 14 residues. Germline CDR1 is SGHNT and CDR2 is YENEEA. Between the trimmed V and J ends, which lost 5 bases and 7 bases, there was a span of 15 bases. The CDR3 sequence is CASSPRGGQNEQFF. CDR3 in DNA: TGTGCCAGCAGCCCCCGAGGAGGGCAGAATGAGCAGTTCTTC.

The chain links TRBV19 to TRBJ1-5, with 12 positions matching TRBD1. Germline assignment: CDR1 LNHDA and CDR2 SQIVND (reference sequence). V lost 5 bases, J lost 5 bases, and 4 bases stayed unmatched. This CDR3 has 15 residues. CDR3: CASSGDRGPDQPQHF. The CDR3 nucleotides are TGTGCCAGTAGTGGGGACAGGGGGCCCGATCAGCCCCAGCATTTT.

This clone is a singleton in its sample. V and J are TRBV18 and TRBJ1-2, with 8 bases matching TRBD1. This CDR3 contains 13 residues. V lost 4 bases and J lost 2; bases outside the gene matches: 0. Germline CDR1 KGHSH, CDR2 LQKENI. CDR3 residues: CASSRQGNYGYTF. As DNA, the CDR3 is TGTGCCAGCTCACGACAGGGGAACTATGGCTACACCTTC.

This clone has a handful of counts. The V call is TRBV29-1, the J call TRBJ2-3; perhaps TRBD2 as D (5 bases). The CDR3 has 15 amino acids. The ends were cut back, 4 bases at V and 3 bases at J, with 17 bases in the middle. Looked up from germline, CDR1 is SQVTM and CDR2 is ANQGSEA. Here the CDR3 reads CSVGSTGSLTDTQYF. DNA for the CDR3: TGCAGCGTTGGATCCACGGGATCTTTGACAGATACGCAGTATTTT.

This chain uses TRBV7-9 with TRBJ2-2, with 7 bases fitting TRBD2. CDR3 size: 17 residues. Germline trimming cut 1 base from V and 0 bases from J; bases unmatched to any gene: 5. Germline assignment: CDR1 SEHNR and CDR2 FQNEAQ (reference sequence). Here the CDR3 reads CASSLVSGGANTGELFF. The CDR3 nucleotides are TGTGCCAGCAGCTTAGTTTCGGGGGGAGCGAACACCGGGGAGCTGTTTTTT.